A selection of T cell receptor beta chains follows, all from one sample in a study of OX40 agonist ivuxolimab in advanced cancers. Generated by immunoSEQ multiplex PCR, the TCRdb table keeps only in-frame clones and is missing some. The table records roughly 48,000 clones, approximately 90% of them present only once. The sample consisted of CD4+ or CD8+ T cells sorted from blood, taken in a trial of the OX40 agonist ivuxolimab. The receptor set was obtained from an adult with an advanced solid tumor such as melanoma, head and neck, liver or kidney cancer. The CDR3 runs from the conserved cysteine through the conserved F or W. The order of the fields is D gene, V gene, clone size, J gene, CDR3 protein, CDR3 DNA. A D gene is named only where the DNA matches it firmly. Clone size appears in some rows only: once, few, many, or a class for an expanded clone.

>NA|TRBV7-8|once|TRBJ1-4
CASGTVETLNEKLFF
TGTGCCAGCGGGACGGTGGAGACCTTGAACGAAAAACTGTTTTTT
>NA|TRBV4-3|NA|TRBJ2-7
CASSQVQGYEQYF
TGCGCCAGCAGCCAAGTTCAGGGCTACGAGCAGTACTTC
>NA|TRBV4-1|NA|TRBJ2-2
CASSHRQNTGELFF
TGCGCCAGCAGCCACAGACAGAACACCGGGGAGCTGTTTTTT
>NA|TRBV28|NA|TRBJ2-1
CASSFGLNEQFF
TGTGCCAGCAGTTTTGGCCTTAATGAGCAGTTCTTC
>TRBD1|TRBV6-4|NA|TRBJ1-5
CASSGGTATNQPQHF
TGTGCCAGCAGTGGGGGGACAGCTACTAATCAGCCCCAGCATTTT
>TRBD1|TRBV7-6|NA|TRBJ2-6
CASSTGQGSGANVLTF
TGTGCCAGCAGCACGGGACAGGGCTCTGGGGCCAACGTCCTGACTTTC
>NA|TRBV7-2|NA|TRBJ2-5
CASSWIPGTHGRQETQYF
TGTGCCAGCAGTTGGATCCCCGGGACCCACGGGCGTCAAGAGACCCAGTACTTC
>TRBD1|TRBV7-3|NA|TRBJ2-2
CASSQGGQGKTGELFF
TGTGCCAGCAGCCAAGGAGGACAGGGAAAGACCGGGGAGCTGTTTTTT
>NA|TRBV19|NA|TRBJ2-3
CASSTRDSPTTDTQYF
TGTGCCAGTAGTACCCGGGACTCGCCAACCACAGATACGCAGTATTTT
>NA|TRBV19|NA|TRBJ2-7
CASSICCTRRSYEQYF
TGTGCCAGTAGTATCTGTTGCACTAGGCGGTCCTACGAGCAGTACTTC
>NA|TRBV5-1|once|TRBJ2-7
CASSPGLPLEQYF
TGCGCCAGCAGCCCGGGACTCCCTTTAGAGCAGTACTTC
>NA|TRBV5-8|NA|TRBJ1-3
CASSLDSGNTIYF
TGTGCCAGCAGCTTGGACTCTGGAAACACCATATATTTT
>TRBD1|TRBV19|NA|TRBJ2-1
CASSSGTGLDEQFF
TGTGCCAGTAGTTCCGGGACAGGGCTCGATGAGCAGTTCTTC
>NA|TRBV10-3|NA|TRBJ1-3
CAISLDSTSGNTIYF
TGTGCCATCAGTTTGGACAGTACCTCTGGAAACACCATATATTTT
>NA|TRBV10-2|NA|TRBJ2-2
CAAAALRSNTGELFF
TGCGCTGCTGCGGCGTTACGATCGAACACCGGGGAGCTGTTTTTT
>NA|TRBV4-1|NA|TRBJ2-5
CASSQEGRAQETQYF
TGCGCCAGCAGCCAAGAGGGAAGGGCCCAAGAGACCCAGTACTTC
>NA|TRBV5-6|NA|TRBJ2-3
CASSLETDTQYF
TGTGCCAGCAGCCTAGAAACGGATACGCAGTATTTT
>NA|TRBV27|NA|TRBJ2-6
CASSIYSGANVLTF
TGTGCCAGCAGTATATACTCTGGGGCCAACGTCCTGACTTTC
>NA|TRBV14|NA|TRBJ1-2
CASSRGTAYGYTF
TGTGCCAGCAGCCGAGGGACCGCCTATGGCTACACCTTC
>NA|TRBV7-2|NA|TRBJ2-7
CASSLAGSNYEQYF
TGTGCCAGCAGCTTGGCAGGGAGTAACTACGAGCAGTACTTC
>NA|TRBV25-1|once|TRBJ1-1
CASSELGEAFF
TGTGCCAGCAGTGAATTGGGTGAAGCTTTCTTT
>TRBD2|TRBV19|NA|TRBJ2-5
CASSIDLAAQETQYF
TGTGCCAGTAGTATAGATCTAGCGGCTCAAGAGACCCAGTACTTC
>NA|TRBV2|NA|TRBJ2-7
CASSGGTRYYEQYF
TGTGCCAGCAGTGGCGGGACCCGATACTACGAGCAGTACTTC
>NA|TRBV10-3|large|TRBJ2-3
CAISDLTGGTDTQYF
TGTGCCATCAGTGATCTAACGGGTGGCACAGATACGCAGTATTTT